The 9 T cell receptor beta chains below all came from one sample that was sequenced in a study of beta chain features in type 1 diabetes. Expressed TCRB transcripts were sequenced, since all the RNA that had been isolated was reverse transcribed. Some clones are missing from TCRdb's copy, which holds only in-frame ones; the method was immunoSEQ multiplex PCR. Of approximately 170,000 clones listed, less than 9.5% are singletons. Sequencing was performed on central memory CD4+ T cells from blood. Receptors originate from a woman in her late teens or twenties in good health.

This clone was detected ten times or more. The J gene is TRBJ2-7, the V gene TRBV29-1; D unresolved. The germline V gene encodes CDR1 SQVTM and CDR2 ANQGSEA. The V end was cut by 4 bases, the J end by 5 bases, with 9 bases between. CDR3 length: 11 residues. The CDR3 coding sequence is TGCAGCGTTGGTCGAGGCGACGAGCAGTACTTC. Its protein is CSVGRGDEQYF.

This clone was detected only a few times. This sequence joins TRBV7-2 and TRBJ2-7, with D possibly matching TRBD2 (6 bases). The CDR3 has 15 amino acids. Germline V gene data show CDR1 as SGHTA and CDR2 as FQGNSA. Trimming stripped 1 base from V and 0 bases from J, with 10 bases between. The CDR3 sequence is CASSLGGGTSYEQYF. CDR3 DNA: TGTGCCAGCAGCTTAGGGGGCGGGACCTCCTACGAGCAGTACTTC.

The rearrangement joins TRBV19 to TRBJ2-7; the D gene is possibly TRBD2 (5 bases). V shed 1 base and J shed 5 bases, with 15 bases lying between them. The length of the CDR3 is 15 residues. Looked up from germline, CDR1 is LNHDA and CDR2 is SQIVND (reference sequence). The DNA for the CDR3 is TGTGCCAGTAGTATAGCCGGGATGTCAATCGACGAGCAGTACTTC. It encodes CASSIAGMSIDEQYF.

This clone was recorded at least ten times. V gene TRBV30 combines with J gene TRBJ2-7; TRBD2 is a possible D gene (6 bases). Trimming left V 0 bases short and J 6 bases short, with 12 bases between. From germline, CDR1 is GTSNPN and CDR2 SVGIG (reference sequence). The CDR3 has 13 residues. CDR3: CAWSVAGYGEQYF. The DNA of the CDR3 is TGTGCCTGGAGTGTGGCGGGATATGGCGAGCAGTACTTC.

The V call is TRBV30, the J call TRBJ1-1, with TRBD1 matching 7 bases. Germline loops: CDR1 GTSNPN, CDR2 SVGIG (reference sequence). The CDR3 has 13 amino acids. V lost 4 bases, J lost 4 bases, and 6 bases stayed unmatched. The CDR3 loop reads CAWTGGTFTEAFF. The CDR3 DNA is TGTGCCTGGACAGGGGGGACTTTCACTGAAGCTTTCTTT. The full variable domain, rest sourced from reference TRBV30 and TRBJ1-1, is SQTIHQWPATLVQPVGSPLSLECTVEGTSNPNLYWYRQAAGRGLQLLFYSVGIGQISSEVPQNLSASRPQDRQFILSSKKLLLSDSGFYLCAWTGGTFTEAFFGQGTRLTVV.

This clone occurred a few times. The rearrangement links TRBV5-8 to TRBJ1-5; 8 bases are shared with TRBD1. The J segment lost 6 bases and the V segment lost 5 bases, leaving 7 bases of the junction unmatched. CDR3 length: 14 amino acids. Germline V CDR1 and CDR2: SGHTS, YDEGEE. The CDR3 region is CASRFGTGVQPQHF. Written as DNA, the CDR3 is TGTGCCAGCAGATTCGGGACAGGCGTTCAGCCCCAGCATTTT.

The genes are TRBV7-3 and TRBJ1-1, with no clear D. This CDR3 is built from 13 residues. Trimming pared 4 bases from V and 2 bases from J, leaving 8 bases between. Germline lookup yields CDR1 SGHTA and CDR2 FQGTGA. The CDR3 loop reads CASSSTDNTEAFF. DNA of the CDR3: TGTGCCAGCAGCTCCACAGATAACACTGAAGCTTTCTTT.

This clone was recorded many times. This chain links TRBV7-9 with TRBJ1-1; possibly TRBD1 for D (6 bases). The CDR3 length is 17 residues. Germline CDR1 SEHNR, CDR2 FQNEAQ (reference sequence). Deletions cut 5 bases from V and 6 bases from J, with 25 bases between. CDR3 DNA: TGTGCCAGCAGCCCTACTCGGGGAGGGGGGGCAACAGCTGAAGCTTTCTTT. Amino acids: CASSPTRGGGATAEAFF.

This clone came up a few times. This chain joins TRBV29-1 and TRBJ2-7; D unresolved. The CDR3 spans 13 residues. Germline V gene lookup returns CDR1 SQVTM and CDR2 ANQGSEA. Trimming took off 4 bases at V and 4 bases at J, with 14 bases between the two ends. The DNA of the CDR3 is TGCAGCGTTGCGGAGTTGATCGGGTACGAGCAGTACTTC. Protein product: CSVAELIGYEQYF.